The 24 T cell receptor beta chains in this list originate from one sample, sequenced in a study of T cell responses to AZD1222 COVID-19 vaccine. TCRdb's copy holds only in-frame clones and misses some; the assay was immunoSEQ multiplex PCR. The data show about 37,000 clones, 70% to 90% seen once. Material: peripheral blood, obtained on day 0 of AZD1222 vaccination. The receptors derive from an adult in good health.

The chain combines TRBV4-3 with TRBJ2-7; no reliable D call. Germline values: CDR1 LGHNA, CDR2 YSLEER. The CDR3 has 16 amino acids. V was pared by 1 base and J by 0 bases, with 13 bases between. The CDR3 spells CASSQGVGQSSYEQYF. The CDR3 bases are TGCGCCAGCAGCCAAGGGGTGGGCCAGAGCTCCTACGAGCAGTACTTC.

The count of this clone is one. This chain joins TRBV23-1 and TRBJ1-5, with 10 bases lining up with TRBD1. TRBV23-1 is flagged as an ORF with uncertain function. Trimming removed 4 bases from V and 4 bases from J; junction bases left unmatched: 19. The CDR3 has 20 amino acids. The CDR3 loop is CASSLEKGVGTGDRNQPQHF. The DNA of the CDR3 is TGCGCCAGCAGTCTGGAGAAAGGGGTCGGGACAGGGGATCGAAATCAGCCCCAGCATTTT.

This chain uses TRBV9 with TRBJ1-1, with D possibly matching TRBD1 (5 bases). Trimming took 4 bases from V and 1 from J, leaving 11 bases between them. The CDR3 has 14 residues. Looked up from germline, CDR1 is SGDLS and CDR2 is YYNGEE. This chain's CDR3 is CASSPTGENTEAFF. As DNA, the CDR3 is TGTGCCAGCAGCCCCACGGGGGAGAACACTGAAGCTTTCTTT.

The J gene is TRBJ1-5, the V gene TRBV6-2 or TRBV6-3; D remains unclear. Trimming removed 2 bases at V and 0 bases at J, with 8 bases between. CDR3 length: 15 residues. Germline values: CDR1 MNHEY, CDR2 SVGEGT. In DNA form, the CDR3 reads TGTGCCAGCAGTTACGGCGGATATAGCAATCAGCCCCAGCATTTT. Encoded protein: CASSYGGYSNQPQHF.

The CDR3 DNA reads TGTGCCAGCAGCGTAGAGAGCGGGAGGGGAGAGACCCAGTACTTC. It translates to CASSVESGRGETQYF. The chain recombines TRBV9 with TRBJ2-5; 10 nucleotides agree with TRBD2. V gave up 0 bases and J gave up 4 bases; unmatched junction bases: 3. The germline gives CDR1 SGDLS, CDR2 YYNGEE. The length of the CDR3 is 15 residues.

The V and J genes are TRBV19 and TRBJ1-2; 10 bases align to TRBD1. The J segment lost 4 bases and the V segment lost 7 bases, leaving 9 bases of the junction unmatched. This CDR3 region has 15 residues. CDR1 is LNHDA and CDR2 is SQIVND in the germline V gene (reference sequence). CDR3 residues: CASTPTGGFVYGYTF. As DNA, the CDR3 is TGTGCCAGTACCCCGACAGGGGGCTTCGTCTATGGCTACACCTTC. The whole variable domain, remainder taken from reference TRBV19 and TRBJ1-2, is DGGITQSPKYLFRKEGQNVTLSCEQNLNHDAMYWYRQDPGQGLRLIYYSQIVNDFQKGDIAEGYSVSREKKESFPLTVTSAQKNPTAFYLCASTPTGGFVYGYTFGSGTRLTVV.

CDR3: CASSSGGTNYGYTF. The CDR3 nucleotides read TGTGCCAGCAGTTCGGGAGGGACAAACTATGGCTACACCTTC. The chain carries TRBV28 and TRBJ1-2; tentative D call: TRBD1 (6 bases). This CDR3 has 14 residues. Germline V gives CDR1 MDHEN, CDR2 SYDVKM. Trimming left V 4 bases short and J 2 bases short, with 11 bases between.

The sample holds a few counts of this clone. The chain combines TRBV28 with TRBJ2-1; unclear D gene. Per germline, CDR1 MDHEN and CDR2 SYDVKM. The CDR3 has 13 residues. V was clipped by 5 bases and J by 10 bases, with 15 bases between them. The CDR3 sequence is CASSLISAQEQFF. CDR3 DNA sequence: TGTGCCAGCAGTCTCATCAGCGCACAAGAGCAGTTCTTC.

The V and J genes are TRBV6-4 and TRBJ2-2, with D unresolved. The V end was cut by 2 bases, the J end by 4 bases, with 5 bases between. This CDR3 region has 13 residues. Germline values: CDR1 MRHNA, CDR2 SNTAGT. CDR3 in amino acids: CASSDRATGELFF. CDR3 in DNA: TGTGCCAGCAGTGACAGGGCCACCGGGGAGCTGTTTTTT.

This rearrangement joins TRBV6-2 or TRBV6-3 to TRBJ2-2; D possibly corresponds to TRBD2 (5 bases). Trimming stripped 5 bases from V and 6 bases from J, with 10 bases between. The CDR3 runs 13 residues. Germline V gene lookup returns CDR1 MNHEY and CDR2 SVGEGT. CDR3 coding DNA: TGTGCCAGCAGTGGACTTGGGTCCGGGGAGCTGTTTTTT. Protein product: CASSGLGSGELFF.

The chain recombines TRBV19 with TRBJ1-6, with D tentatively TRBD1 (5 bases). Germline CDR1 reads LNHDA; CDR2 reads SQIVND (reference sequence). Trimming shortened V by 5 bases and J by 6 bases, and 14 bases separated the two germline ends. This CDR3 is built from 15 residues. The CDR3 nucleotides are TGTGCCAGTAGTGTCCAGGGTGTGCGTAATTCACCCCTCCACTTT. Translating gives CASSVQGVRNSPLHF.

The V and J genes are TRBV9 and TRBJ1-2; D call uncertain. The V gene's germline CDR1 is SGDLS and CDR2 YYNGEE. Trimming left V 3 bases short and J 3 bases short, with 18 bases between. The CDR3 totals 16 residues. The CDR3 bases are TGTGCCAGCAGCGCCCGAGGGTCCTACTTGGACTATGGCTACACCTTC. Translating it yields CASSARGSYLDYGYTF.

Only a few counts were recorded for this clone. In nucleotides, the CDR3 is TGTGCCAGCAGTTTAGAGGGAGGGCGGGAGCAGTACTTC. This sequence encodes CASSLEGGREQYF. The chain employs TRBV28 and TRBJ2-7; 7 bases map to TRBD2. The CDR3 totals 13 residues. After removal of 2 bases from V and 7 bases from J, the junction contained 5 bases not matched to a gene. The germline V gene encodes CDR1 MDHEN and CDR2 SYDVKM. The whole variable domain, filled in from reference TRBV28 and TRBJ2-7, reads DVKVTQSSRYLVKRTGEKVFLECVQDMDHENMFWYRQDPGLGLRLIYFSYDVKMKEKGDIPEGYSVSREKKERFSLILESASTNQTSMYLCASSLEGGREQYFGPGTRLTVT.

The chain is built from TRBV19 and TRBJ1-6, with D unclear. The CDR3 length is 15 residues. The V end lost 7 bases, the J end lost 10 bases, and 20 bases lay between the germline ends. Germline CDR1 LNHDA, CDR2 SQIVND (reference sequence). DNA of the CDR3: TGTGCCAGTACCGCCATCGAGGGTGTCGGCTCACCCCTCCACTTT. Translating gives CASTAIEGVGSPLHF.

This rearrangement joins TRBV19 to TRBJ1-6; D not certain. The CDR3 is 13 residues long. V was pared by 0 bases and J by 11 bases, with 8 bases between. CDR1 LNHDA and CDR2 SQIVND come from the germline V gene (reference sequence). DNA for the CDR3: TGTGCCAGTAGTATAGACCTGGGGACACCCCTCCACTTT. Protein sequence: CASSIDLGTPLHF.

The gene calls are TRBV27 and TRBJ1-5, with 11 bases fitting TRBD1. J lost 11 bases, V lost 5 bases, and 11 bases had no gene match. CDR3 length: 15 amino acids. Germline CDR1 and CDR2: MNHEY and SMNVEV (reference sequence). The CDR3 region is CASSAGQGAERAQHF. Written as DNA, the CDR3 is TGTGCCAGCAGTGCAGGACAGGGGGCAGAAAGGGCCCAGCATTTT.

This chain connects TRBV28 to TRBJ1-6; maybe TRBD1 (6 bases). The length of the CDR3 is 13 residues. V was shortened by 10 bases and J by 6 bases, with 13 bases between the two germline ends. Germline CDR1 is MDHEN and CDR2 is SYDVKM. The CDR3 DNA follows: TGTGCCACCCTGGGACAACTTAATTCACCCCTCCACTTT. This codes for CATLGQLNSPLHF.

As for this clone: The junction differs from germline at one of its ends, possibly a read error. This chain connects TRBV7-7 to TRBJ2-5; tentatively, D is TRBD2 (6 bases). Germline lookup yields CDR1 SSHAT and CDR2 FNYEAQ (reference sequence). This CDR3 has 14 amino acids. This chain's CDR3 is CASSLAAQSETQYF. As DNA, the CDR3 is TGTGCTAGCAGCTTAGCGGCGCAGTCAGAGACCCAGTACTTC.

This clone was seen only a few times. The chain combines TRBV4-1 with TRBJ2-5; 10 bases map to TRBD2. The CDR3 consists of 17 residues. Germline V CDR1 and CDR2: MGHRA, YSYEKL. V was pared by 1 base and J by 2 bases, with 7 bases of the junction left unmatched. The CDR3 loop is CASSQAGSGGGQETQYF. The CDR3 DNA is TGCGCCAGCAGCCAAGCGGGGAGCGGGGGGGGACAAGAGACCCAGTACTTC.

This clone was detected once. The chain joins TRBV29-1 to TRBJ2-5, with 7 bases lining up with TRBD1. The V segment lost 3 bases and the J segment 7 bases; nucleotides outside the gene matches: 11. There are 14 residues in the CDR3. Germline V gene data show CDR1 as SQVTM and CDR2 as ANQGSEA. CDR3 amino acids: CSVESAGGGGTQYF. As DNA, the CDR3 is TGCAGCGTTGAGTCGGCAGGGGGTGGTGGGACCCAGTACTTC.

This chain uses TRBV5-1 with TRBJ1-2; D is perhaps TRBD1 (5 bases). Looked up from germline, CDR1 is SGHRS and CDR2 is YFSETQ. The CDR3 loop spans 14 amino acids. V was pared by 0 bases and J by 1 base, with 7 bases between. Here the CDR3 reads CASSLAGNNYGYTF. The CDR3 DNA follows: TGCGCCAGCAGCTTGGCAGGGAATAACTATGGCTACACCTTC.

V usage is TRBV7-3 and J usage is TRBJ2-3, with D perhaps matching TRBD1 (5 bases). V shed 4 bases and J shed 2 bases, with 13 bases lying between them. The CDR3 has 15 residues. The germline gives CDR1 SGHTA, CDR2 FQGTGA. CDR3 bases: TGTGCCAGCAGCTATGGGGCAGGGCCCACAGATACGCAGTATTTT. This sequence encodes CASSYGAGPTDTQYF.

The chain joins TRBV5-4 to TRBJ2-1, with 12 bases identical to TRBD2. Germline CDR1 and CDR2: SGHNT and YYREEE (reference sequence). The CDR3 sequence is 15 residues long. J lost 9 bases, V lost 4 bases, and 8 bases had no gene match. Written as DNA, the CDR3 is TGTGCCAGCAGCCCCCGGACTAGCGGGGAGGGTGAGCAGTTCTTC. Translated: CASSPRTSGEGEQFF.

This sequence joins TRBV2 and TRBJ2-5; the match to TRBD1 covers 7 bases. In germline, CDR1 is SNHLY, CDR2 FYNNEI. V lost 6 bases to trimming and J lost 3 bases; unmatched junction nucleotides: 7. This CDR3 is 14 amino acids long. The CDR3 loop reads CASRNRDSKETQYF. CDR3 sequence (DNA): TGTGCCAGCAGGAACCGGGACAGCAAAGAGACCCAGTACTTC.